The entry below describes one TCR beta chain. Within its sample, this clone is medium-sized (0.01 to 0.1%). The antigen it recognizes is unknown. Within one base of it there is no much larger clone, and no base qualities were kept. This sample was included in a study of blood T cell repertoires in COVID-19 (dated by TCRdb to the early 2020s). Regarding the study in general: Samples from collaborators originated in the United States, Italy and Spain and spanned both the acute and convalescent phases of COVID-19. The repertoires were released in a freely available public database intended as a resource for research on the immune response to SARS-CoV-2. HLA class I and class II types, where available, came from metadata supplied by the sample provider rather than from assay-based typing. Subjects who had been exposed to COVID-19, were actively infected with it, or had recovered from it provided the deeply sampled blood TCRbeta repertoires that made up the dataset. The samples were drawn from two sources: the first 160 participants of the ongoing ImmuneRACE study, and fewer than 1,500 subjects contributed by 6 global collaborators. Nearly every sample came with metadata listing a de-identified subject ID, COVID-19 status, age in years and sex. The prospective study material was composed of cDNA or gDNA derived from T cells, B-cell-depleted T cells, or PBMCs. Overall study outcomes, separate from this receptor: How much clinical and demographic metadata was included differed by source and by participant, and the metadata was provided uncurated.

TCRbeta CDR3 regions were amplified from genomic DNA using the immunoSEQ Assay, a bias-controlled multiplex PCR. The authors' pipeline ran thus. The number of nucleated cells in each sample was estimated by amplification of reference gene primers within the assay. Sequence reads were collapsed and filtered to measure the absolute abundance of every unique TCRbeta CDR3 rearrangement. Productive Simpson clonality was computed per sample as the square root of Simpson's diversity index over productive rearrangements. Sourced from immuneACCESS, this table was stored by TCRdb with only in-frame sequences that have V and J called. A share of the clones is absent; for the studies checked, an unresolved V gene accounts for under half, and the remainder has no known explanation. The V and J calls and clone size are taken from that table; D and trimming were inferred from the DNA. For this sample the table gives over 300,000 clones, of which 85% were detected only once. 7.2% of the sample is taken by the ten largest.

Each collaborating institution followed its own protocols to collect whole blood in K2EDTA tubes. For TCRbeta analysis, collaborators shipped samples as frozen whole blood, isolated PBMCs, or DNA extracted from either of those sample types. The germline ends are 8 bases apart after V is trimmed by 2 bases and J by 0 bases. The CDR3 spans 14 residues, from the cysteine through the phenylalanine. Just the 42-base CDR3 DNA is kept, in frame starting at base 1. The germline V gene gives CDR1 as SGDLS and CDR2 as YYNGEE. Sequencing was carried out using peripheral blood. This chain is built from TRBV9 and TRBJ1-1; no D gene can be assigned with confidence. This TCR derives from a human donor in a cohort sampled during active COVID-19. The DNA is as follows: TGTGCCAGCAGCGTTGCCGGGTTGAACACTGAAGCTTTCTTT. Translation gives CASSVAGLNTEAFF.